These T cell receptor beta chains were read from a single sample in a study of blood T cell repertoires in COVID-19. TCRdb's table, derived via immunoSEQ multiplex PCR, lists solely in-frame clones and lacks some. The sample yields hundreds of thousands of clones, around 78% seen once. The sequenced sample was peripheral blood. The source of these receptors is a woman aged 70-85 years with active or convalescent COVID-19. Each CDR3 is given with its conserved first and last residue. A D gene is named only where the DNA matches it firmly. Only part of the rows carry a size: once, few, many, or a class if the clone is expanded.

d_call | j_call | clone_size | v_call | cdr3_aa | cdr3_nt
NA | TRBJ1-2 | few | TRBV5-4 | CASSPDRYYGYTF | TGTGCCAGCAGCCCCGACAGATATTATGGCTACACCTTC
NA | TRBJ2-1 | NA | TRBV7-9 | CASSSQGAQFF | TGTGCCAGCAGCTCCCAGGGTGCGCAGTTCTTC
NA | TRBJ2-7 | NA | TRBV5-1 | CASSLIPESYEQYF | TGCGCCAGCAGCTTGATTCCGGAGTCCTACGAGCAGTACTTC
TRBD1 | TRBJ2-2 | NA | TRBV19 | CASDTGTGVTGELFF | TGTGCCAGTGACACCGGGACAGGGGTCACCGGGGAGCTGTTTTTT
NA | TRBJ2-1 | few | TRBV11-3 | CASSLDSSYNEQFF | TGTGCCAGCAGCTTAGATAGCTCCTACAATGAGCAGTTCTTC
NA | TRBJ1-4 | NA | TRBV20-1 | CSAFGGEKLFF | TGCAGTGCTTTCGGGGGGGAAAAACTGTTTTTT
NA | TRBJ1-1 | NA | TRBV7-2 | CASSWRRQATEAFF | TGTGCCAGCAGCTGGAGGCGGCAGGCCACTGAAGCTTTCTTT
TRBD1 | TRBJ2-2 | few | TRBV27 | CASSSYEGQTNTGELFF | TGTGCCAGCAGTTCCTATGAGGGACAGACGAACACCGGGGAGCTGTTTTTT
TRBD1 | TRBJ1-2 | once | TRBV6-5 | CASSYRTGGGGYTF | TGTGCCAGCAGTTACCGGACAGGAGGGGGTGGCTACACCTTC
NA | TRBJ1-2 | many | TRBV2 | CALVGSLRRGYTF | TGTGCGCTCGTTGGCAGCCTCCGCAGGGGCTACACCTTC
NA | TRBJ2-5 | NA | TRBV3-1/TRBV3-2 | CASSPLEGSAQYF | TGTGCCAGCAGCCCCTTGGAGGGTTCGGCCCAGTACTTC
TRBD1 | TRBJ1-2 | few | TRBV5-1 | CASRSYDRGPYGYTF | TGCGCCAGCCGGTCCTATGACAGGGGGCCGTATGGCTACACCTTC
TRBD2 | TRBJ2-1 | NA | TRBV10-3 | CAISESRTSGSNEQFF | TGTGCCATCAGTGAGTCTAGGACTAGCGGGAGTAATGAGCAGTTCTTC
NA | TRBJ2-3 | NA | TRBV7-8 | CASRRGGGTDTQYF | TGTGCCAGCAGAAGGGGGGGCGGGACAGATACGCAGTATTTT
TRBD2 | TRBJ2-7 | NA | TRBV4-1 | CASSQDFLTSGGVEQYF | TGCGCCAGCAGCCAAGATTTCTTAACTAGCGGAGGGGTTGAGCAGTACTTC
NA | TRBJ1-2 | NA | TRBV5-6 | CASRRVHGDYGYTF | TGTGCCAGCAGACGGGTACACGGGGACTATGGCTACACCTTC
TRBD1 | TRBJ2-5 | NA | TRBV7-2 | CASSFATGPQETQYF | TGTGCCAGCAGCTTCGCGACAGGGCCGCAAGAGACCCAGTACTTC
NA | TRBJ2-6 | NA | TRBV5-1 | CASSQQGTGANVLTF | TGCGCCAGCAGCCAACAGGGTACTGGGGCCAACGTCCTGACTTTC
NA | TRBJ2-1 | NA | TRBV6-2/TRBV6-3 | CASSSGQSLTYNEQFF | TGTGCCAGCAGTTCCGGACAGTCCCTTACCTACAATGAGCAGTTCTTC
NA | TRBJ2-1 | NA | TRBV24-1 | CATSDWGTLGGEQFF | TGTGCCACCAGTGATTGGGGGACTCTCGGGGGTGAGCAGTTCTTC
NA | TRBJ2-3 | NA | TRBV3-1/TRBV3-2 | CASSPNIARGDTQYF | TGTGCCAGCAGCCCCAACATCGCTCGGGGAGATACGCAGTATTTT
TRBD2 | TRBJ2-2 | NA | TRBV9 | CASSPVGGANTGELFF | TGTGCCAGCAGCCCCGTCGGGGGGGCGAACACCGGGGAGCTGTTTTTT
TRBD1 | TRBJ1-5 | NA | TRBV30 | CAWSKGQGNQPQHF | TGTGCCTGGAGCAAAGGACAGGGCAATCAGCCCCAGCATTTT
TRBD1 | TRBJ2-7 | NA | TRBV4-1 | CASSQNRGTGAHYSYEQYF | TGCGCCAGCAGCCAAAACCGGGGGACAGGAGCACACTACTCCTACGAGCAGTACTTC